This TCR beta chain was found in a study of blood T cell repertoires in COVID-19. Repertoires were generated with immunoSEQ multiplex PCR, while TCRdb's copy carries only in-frame clones and drops some. The sample contains 85,000 to 100,000 clones, approximately 84% of which appear only once. This CDR3 contains 14 residues. Germline lookup yields CDR1 LNHDA and CDR2 SQIVND (reference sequence). Trimming took off 6 bases at V and 1 base at J, with 12 bases between the two ends. The receptor's source is a woman in her fifties or sixties with acute or convalescent COVID-19. The chain combines TRBV19 with TRBJ1-1; the D gene is possibly TRBD1 (6 bases). Specimen: peripheral blood. The CDR3 nucleotides read TGTGCCAGTAGGGAGCGGGGGCCGAACACTGAAGCTTTCTTT. The encoded protein is CASRERGPNTEAFF.